This T cell receptor (beta chain) was found in a study of blood T cell repertoires in COVID-19. Here immunoSEQ multiplex PCR was the method, and the copy in TCRdb shows in-frame clones only, minus some. The table shows around 280,000 clones, with 85% to 90% occurring only once. CDR3 length equals 18 residues. Trimming took 0 bases from V and 5 from J; bases not matched to a gene: 12. CDR1 MGHRA and CDR2 YSYEKL come from the germline V gene. The TCR comes from a man between 65 and 79 years old with acute or convalescent COVID-19. The J gene is TRBJ2-4, the V gene TRBV4-1; 8 bases are shared with TRBD2. The sequenced sample was peripheral blood. This chain's CDR3 is CASSQDPLEAAGENIQYF. CDR3 DNA: TGCGCCAGCAGCCAAGACCCTCTGGAAGCAGCGGGAGAAAACATTCAGTACTTC.